The next 2 T cell receptor beta chains were all read from a single sample in a study of immune evolution from preneoplasia to lung adenocarcinoma. Here immunoSEQ multiplex PCR was the method, and the copy in TCRdb shows in-frame clones only, minus some. This sample has about 3,700 clones, with around 81% found just once. Sequencing was done on a sample of FFPE lung adenocarcinoma in situ tissue. All receptors derive from a person aged 65 to 85 with lung adenocarcinoma.

The chain uses TRBV6-5 and TRBJ1-5; 8 bases align to TRBD1. J lost 4 bases, V lost 7 bases, and 3 bases had no gene match. The CDR3 totals 13 residues. Looked up from germline, CDR1 is MNHEY and CDR2 is SVGAGI. CDR3 loop: CASTRTGNQPQHF. DNA of the CDR3: TGTGCCAGCACCCGGACAGGGAATCAGCCCCAGCATTTT.

V usage is TRBV28 and J usage is TRBJ1-1; 7 nucleotides line up with TRBD1. In germline, CDR1 is MDHEN, CDR2 SYDVKM. This CDR3 region has 14 residues. V was clipped by 5 bases and J by 4 bases; unmatched bases: 7. CDR3 protein: CASSPGGVFTEAFF. The CDR3 DNA sequence: TGTGCCAGCAGTCCAGGGGGAGTTTTCACTGAAGCTTTCTTT. Full variable domain (missing parts from reference TRBV28 and TRBJ1-1): DVKVTQSSRYLVKRTGEKVFLECVQDMDHENMFWYRQDPGLGLRLIYFSYDVKMKEKGDIPEGYSVSREKKERFSLILESASTNQTSMYLCASSPGGVFTEAFFGQGTRLTVV.